Sequencing of this T cell receptor beta chain was carried out in a study of CD8+CD57+ T cells in acquired aplastic anemia. Background on the study: Recorded DNA amounts for sorted CD4+ and CD8+ cells had an average of 3.2 ug. General study points: A significant difference in CD8+ Simpson's diversity between patients and controls was not found.

An expansion of CD8+CD57+ cells by flow cytometry had been shown in patients chosen for sequencing. About this clonotype itself: What it binds is unknown.

This CDR3 has 15 amino acids. CDR1 is LNHDA and CDR2 is SQIVND in the germline V gene (reference sequence). For CDR3 and TCR beta VDJ profiling, genomic DNA was the template used. From the reads, TCRdb called clonotypes with MiXCR, one entry per CDR3 protein. The table shows about 200,000 distinct CDR3 sequences, with roughly two thirds occurring only once. The sequenced sample consisted of sorted CD4+, CD8+, or CD8+CD57+ T cells (not recorded which) from PBMCs. This chain connects TRBV19 to TRBJ2-1; D is possibly TRBD2 (5 bases). The end of the DNA aligns better with TRBJ2-5, so the J call may be wrong. The sequence came from a human donor with aplastic anemia. The CDR3 is CASSPSGVRQETQYF. The CDR3 nucleotides are TGTGCCAGTAGTCCAAGCGGAGTACGACAAGAGACCCAGTACTTC.